The rows below give T cell receptor beta chains drawn from one sample of a study of CD8+CD57+ T cells in acquired aplastic anemia. TCRdb used MiXCR to reprocess the reads, holding one entry per CDR3 protein. This repertoire shows about 200,000 distinct CDR3 sequences, over 55% found once; its top ten account for around 58%. The specimen was sorted CD4+, CD8+, or CD8+CD57+ T cells (not recorded which) from PBMCs. These receptors all come from a human donor with aplastic anemia. Both conserved end residues are part of each CDR3. A D gene is named only where the DNA matches it firmly. Some rows mark clone size as missing; the rest say once, few, many or name a class of expanded clone.

D gene	J gene	V gene	clone size	CDR3 DNA	CDR3 protein
-	TRBJ1-5	TRBV19	few	TGTGCCAGTACCGAGGGGCGAGGGTATAGCAATCAGCCCCAGCATTTT	CASTEGRGYSNQPQHF
-	TRBJ2-7	TRBV6-6	-	TGTGCCAGCAGTTACGAAAGTTACTACGAGCAGTACTTC	CASSYESYYEQYF
TRBD1	TRBJ1-5	TRBV6-4	-	TGTGCCAGCAGTGCACAGGGGGCGGATAGCAATCAGCCCCAGCATTTT	CASSAQGADSNQPQHF
-	TRBJ2-1	TRBV24-1	-	TGTGCCACCAGTGTCCCCAATCGAGGGGGTCTACTCTTC	CATSVPNRGGLLF
TRBD2	TRBJ2-7	TRBV20-1	-	TGCAGTGCTAGAGATTATACCGGGGGGAGCTCCTACGAGCAGTACTTC	CSARDYTGGSSYEQYF
-	TRBJ2-1	TRBV29-1	-	TGCAGCGTTGAAGTTTTCAGGACTCGATCTAAGGATGAGCAGTTCTTC	CSVEVFRTRSKDEQFF
-	TRBJ1-6	TRBV20-1	-	TGCAGTGCTCCGGACAGAAGGAGCTCCTATAATTCACCCCTCCACTTT	CSAPDRRSSYNSPLHF
TRBD1	TRBJ2-4	TRBV19	-	TGTGCCAGTAGTAGTGGGACAGGGGGCGCCAAAAACATTCAGTACTTC	CASSSGTGGAKNIQYF
TRBD1	TRBJ2-7	TRBV7-8	-	TGTGCCAGCAGCTTAGTCGGGACAGGGTCCTCCTACGAGCAGTACTTC	CASSLVGTGSSYEQYF
-	TRBJ2-5	TRBV9	-	TGTGCCAGCAGCTCCACTGTGGTAGCAAGGGAGACCCAGTACTTC	CASSSTVVARETQYF
-	TRBJ2-1	TRBV24-1	-	TGTGCCACCAGTGACTATGACCCCGACGAGGTCCAGTTCTTC	CATSDYDPDEVQFF
TRBD1	TRBJ1-5	TRBV15	-	TGTGCCACCAGCACGCCGGGACAGGGTACTTCAAGCAATCAGCCCCAGCATTTT	CATSTPGQGTSSNQPQHF
TRBD1	TRBJ1-2	TRBV2	-	TGTGCCAGCAGCCGGACAGGGGGCTATGGCTACACCTTC	CASSRTGGYGYTF
TRBD1	TRBJ1-1	TRBV7-2	-	TGTGCCAGCAGCACCCGACAGGGGGCGCGGACTGAAGCTTTCTTT	CASSTRQGARTEAFF
TRBD1	TRBJ1-6	TRBV5-6	-	TGTGCCAGCAGCGAGGGACAGGGGGCAGGCTCCTATAATTCACCCCTCCACTTT	CASSEGQGAGSYNSPLHF
TRBD2	TRBJ2-7	TRBV19	-	TGTGCCAGTAGTATCAGCGGGGGGACCTACGAGCAGTACTTC	CASSISGGTYEQYF
-	TRBJ2-1	TRBV7-9	-	TGCGCCAGCAGCCAAGATCAGGGTAATGAGCAGTTCTTC	CASSQDQGNEQFF
-	TRBJ2-7	TRBV10-3	-	TGTGCCATCAGTGATATAAAGCCAACCTACGAGCAGTACTTC	CAISDIKPTYEQYF
TRBD1	TRBJ2-5	TRBV20-1	few	TGCAGTGCTAGGGGACAGCAAGAGACCCAGTACTTC	CSARGQQETQYF
-	TRBJ1-4	TRBV5-1	once	TGCGCCAGCAGCTTCGCGGGGCCTGAAAAACTGTTTTTT	CASSFAGPEKLFF
-	TRBJ1-4	TRBV14	-	TGTGCCAGCAGCTCAGCGGACATCACAACTAATGAAAAACTGTTTTTT	CASSSADITTNEKLFF
TRBD2	TRBJ2-1	TRBV20-1	-	TGCAGTGCTAGAGTAGCGCGGGAGAGGCACAATGAGCAGTTCTTC	CSARVARERHNEQFF
TRBD1	TRBJ2-7	TRBV19	-	TGTGCCAGTGGCCCGGGACAGGGGCTATACGAGCAGTACTTC	CASGPGQGLYEQYF
TRBD2	TRBJ2-5	TRBV7-8	-	TGTGCCAGCAGCTCAGGGACTAGCGGGGTCCAAGAGACCCAGTACTTC	CASSSGTSGVQETQYF